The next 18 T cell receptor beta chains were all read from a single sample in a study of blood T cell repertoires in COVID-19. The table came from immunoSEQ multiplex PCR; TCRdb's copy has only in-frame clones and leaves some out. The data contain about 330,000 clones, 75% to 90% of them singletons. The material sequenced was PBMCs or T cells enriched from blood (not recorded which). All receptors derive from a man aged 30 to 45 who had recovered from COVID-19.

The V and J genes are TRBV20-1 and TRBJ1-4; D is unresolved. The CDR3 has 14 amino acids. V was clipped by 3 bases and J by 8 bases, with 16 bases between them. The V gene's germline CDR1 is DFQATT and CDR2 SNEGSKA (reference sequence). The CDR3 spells CSASQDYRKEKLFF. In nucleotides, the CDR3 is TGCAGTGCTAGTCAAGACTACAGAAAAGAAAAACTGTTTTTT.

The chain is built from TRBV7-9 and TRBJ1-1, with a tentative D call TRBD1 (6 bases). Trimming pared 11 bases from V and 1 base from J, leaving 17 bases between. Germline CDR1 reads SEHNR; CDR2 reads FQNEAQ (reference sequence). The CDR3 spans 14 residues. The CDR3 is CASQGGRRNTEAFF. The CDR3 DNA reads TGTGCCTCCCAAGGGGGTCGAAGGAACACTGAAGCTTTCTTT.

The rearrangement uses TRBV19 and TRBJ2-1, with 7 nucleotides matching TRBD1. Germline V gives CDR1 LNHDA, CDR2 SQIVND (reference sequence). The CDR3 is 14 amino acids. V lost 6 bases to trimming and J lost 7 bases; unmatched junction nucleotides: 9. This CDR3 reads CASSHNRGWNEQFF. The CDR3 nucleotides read TGTGCCAGTAGCCATAACAGGGGCTGGAATGAGCAGTTCTTC.

CDR3 bases: TGTGCCAGCAGATACAGGGCGAATCAGCCCCAGCATTTT. This translates into CASRYRANQPQHF. V usage is TRBV25-1 and J usage is TRBJ1-5; D may be TRBD1 (6 bases). Germline CDR1 is MGHDK and CDR2 is SYGVNS. Between the trimmed V and J ends, which lost 6 bases and 4 bases, there was a span of 10 bases. CDR3 length equals 13 residues. The full variable domain, with the rest looked up from reference TRBV25-1 and TRBJ1-5, is EADIYQTPRYLVIGTGKKITLECSQTMGHDKMYWYQQDPGMELHLIHYSYGVNSTEKGDLSSESTVSRIRTEHFPLTLESARPSHTSQYLCASRYRANQPQHFGDGTRLSIL.

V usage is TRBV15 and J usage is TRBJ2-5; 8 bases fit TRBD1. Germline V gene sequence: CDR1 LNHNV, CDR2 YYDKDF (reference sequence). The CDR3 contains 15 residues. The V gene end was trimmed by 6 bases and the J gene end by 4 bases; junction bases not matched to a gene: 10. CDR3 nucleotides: TGTGCCACCAGTAGACCTACAGGGGGGAGAGAGACCCAGTACTTC. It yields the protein CATSRPTGGRETQYF.

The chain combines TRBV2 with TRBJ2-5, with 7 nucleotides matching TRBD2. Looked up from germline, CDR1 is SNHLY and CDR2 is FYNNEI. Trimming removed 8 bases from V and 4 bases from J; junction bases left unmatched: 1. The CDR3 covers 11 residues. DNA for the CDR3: TGTGCCAGCGGGAGGGGAGAGACCCAGTACTTC. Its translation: CASGRGETQYF.

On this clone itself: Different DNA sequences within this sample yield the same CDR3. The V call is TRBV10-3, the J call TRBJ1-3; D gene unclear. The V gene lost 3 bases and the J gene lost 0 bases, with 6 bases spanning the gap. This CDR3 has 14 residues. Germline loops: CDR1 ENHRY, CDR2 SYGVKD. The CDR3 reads CAISEDNSGNTIYF. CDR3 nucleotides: TGTGCCATCAGTGAAGACAACTCTGGAAACACCATATATTTT.

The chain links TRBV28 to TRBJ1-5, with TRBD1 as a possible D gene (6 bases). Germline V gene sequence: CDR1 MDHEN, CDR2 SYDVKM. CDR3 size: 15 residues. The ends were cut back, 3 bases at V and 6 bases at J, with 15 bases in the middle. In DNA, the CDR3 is TGTGCCAGCAGTTTTTCAGGGGATACGTCTCAGCCCCAGCATTTT. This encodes CASSFSGDTSQPQHF.

CDR3 sequence (DNA): TGTGCCAGCAGTGAACGGGGGGGCCGTGGGACCGGGGAGCTGTTTTTT. It is translated as CASSERGGRGTGELFF. The chain couples TRBV2 to TRBJ2-2; 8 bases align to TRBD2. Germline V gives CDR1 SNHLY, CDR2 FYNNEI. CDR3 length equals 16 residues. J was trimmed by 5 bases and V by 2 bases; bases with no gene match: 7.

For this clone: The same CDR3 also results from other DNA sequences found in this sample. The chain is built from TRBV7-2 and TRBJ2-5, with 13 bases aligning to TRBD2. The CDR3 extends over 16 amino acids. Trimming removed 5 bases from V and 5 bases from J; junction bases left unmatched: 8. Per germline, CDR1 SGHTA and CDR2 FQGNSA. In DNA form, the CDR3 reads TGTGCCAGCAGCCCCTGGACTAGCGGGGGTGGGGAGACCCAGTACTTC. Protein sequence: CASSPWTSGGGETQYF.

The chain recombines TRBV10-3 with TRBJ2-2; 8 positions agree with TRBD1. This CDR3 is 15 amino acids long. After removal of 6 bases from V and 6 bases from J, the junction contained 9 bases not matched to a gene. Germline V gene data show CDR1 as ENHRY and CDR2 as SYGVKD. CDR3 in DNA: TGTGCCATCAGCGAAGACAGGGGATCGGCCGGGGAGCTGTTTTTT. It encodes CAISEDRGSAGELFF.

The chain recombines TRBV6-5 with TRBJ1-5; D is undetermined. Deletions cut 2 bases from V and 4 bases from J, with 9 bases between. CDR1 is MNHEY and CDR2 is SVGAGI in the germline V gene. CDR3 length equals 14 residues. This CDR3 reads CASSYHGRNQPQHF. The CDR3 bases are TGTGCCAGCAGTTACCATGGCAGGAATCAGCCCCAGCATTTT.

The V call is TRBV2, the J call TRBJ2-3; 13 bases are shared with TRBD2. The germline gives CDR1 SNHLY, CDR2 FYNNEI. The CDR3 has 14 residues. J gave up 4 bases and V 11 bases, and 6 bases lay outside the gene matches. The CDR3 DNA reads TGTGCCCACGAACTAGCGGGGGGGGCAGATACGCAGTATTTT. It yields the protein CAHELAGGADTQYF. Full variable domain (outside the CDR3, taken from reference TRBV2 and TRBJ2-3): EPEVTQTPSHQVTQMGQEVILRCVPISNHLYFYWYRQILGQKVEFLVSFYNNEISEKSEIFDDQFSVERPDGSNFTLKIRSTKLEDSAMYFCAHELAGGADTQYFGPGTRLTVL.

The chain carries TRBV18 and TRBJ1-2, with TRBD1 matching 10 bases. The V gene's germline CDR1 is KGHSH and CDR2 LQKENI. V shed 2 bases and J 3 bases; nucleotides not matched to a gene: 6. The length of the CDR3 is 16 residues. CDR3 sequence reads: CASSPGDRGHDYGYTF. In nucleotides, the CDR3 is TGTGCCAGCTCACCAGGGGACAGGGGTCACGACTATGGCTACACCTTC.

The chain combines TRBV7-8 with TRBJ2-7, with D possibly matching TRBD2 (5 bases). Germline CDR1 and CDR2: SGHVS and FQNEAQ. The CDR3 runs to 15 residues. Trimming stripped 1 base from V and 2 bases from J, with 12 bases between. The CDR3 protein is CASSLEAQRTYEQYF. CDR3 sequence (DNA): TGTGCCAGCAGCTTAGAAGCTCAGCGGACCTACGAGCAGTACTTC.

The CDR3 coding sequence is TGTGCCAGCAAAAAACCGGGACAGGGCCTTGAAAAACTGTTTTTT. Residues: CASKKPGQGLEKLFF. V is TRBV2 and J is TRBJ1-4; 9 bases are shared with TRBD1. The ends lost 7 bases at V and 7 bases at J; junction bases unmatched: 10. CDR3 length: 15 amino acids. Germline V gene lookup returns CDR1 SNHLY and CDR2 FYNNEI.

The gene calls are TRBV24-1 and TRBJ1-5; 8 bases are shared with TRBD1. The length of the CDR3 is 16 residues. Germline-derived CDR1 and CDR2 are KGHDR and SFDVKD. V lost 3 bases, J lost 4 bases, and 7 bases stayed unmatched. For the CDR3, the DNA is TGTGCCACCAGTGATCCCAAGACAGGGGAAAATCAGCCCCAGCATTTT. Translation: CATSDPKTGENQPQHF.

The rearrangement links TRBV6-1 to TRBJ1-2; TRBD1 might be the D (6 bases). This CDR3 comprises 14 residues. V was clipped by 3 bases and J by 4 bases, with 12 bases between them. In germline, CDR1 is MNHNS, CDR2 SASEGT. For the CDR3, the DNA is TGTGCCAGCAGTGACGGACAGCCTTCCTATGGCTACACCTTC. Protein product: CASSDGQPSYGYTF.